This TCR beta chain was sequenced during a study of T cells in localized non-small cell lung cancer. General observations from the study: Researchers found a median approximately 53 of the top 100 tumor clones in adjacent lung.

Profiled with immunoSEQ multiplex PCR; TCRdb holds only in-frame clones, not every one. The sample lists around 64,000 clones, approximately 89% occurring once. This clone was recorded only once. The antigen is unknown. Trimming removed 4 bases from V and 2 bases from J; junction bases left unmatched: 13. This CDR3 has 16 amino acids. Per the germline V gene, CDR1 is SQVTM and CDR2 is ANQGSEA. This chain uses TRBV29-1 with TRBJ1-1, with 7 bases matching TRBD1. The sequence came from a man between 35 and 75 years old with stage I lung adenocarcinoma. The sequenced sample was peripheral blood, obtained before any cancer treatment. The CDR3 DNA reads as TGCAGCGTTGGAGGGGGAAGGGACAGAAGAAACACTGAAGCTTTCTTT. Translated, it gives CSVGGGRDRRNTEAFF.